This T cell receptor (beta chain) was recorded in a study of CXCR3-negative and CXCR3-positive naive CD8 T cells. General observations from the study: For CXCR3-positive naive cells, TRB CDR3s were more hydrophobic than those of CXCR3-negative naive cells. Comparably high diversity marked both naive subsets, whereas memory CD8+ cells had much lower diversity.

Carrying UMI labels, the TRB cDNA libraries were prepared through 5' RACE. After re-calling the 5' RACE reads, TCRdb lists one entry per CDR3 protein, DNA absent. The table for this sample gives 150,000 to 180,000 distinct CDR3 sequences. On this clonotype: Its antigen is currently unknown.

The CDR3 runs 14 residues. The germline CDR1 and CDR2 sequences are SQVTM and ANQGSEA. This sequence joins TRBV29-1 and TRBJ2-2; the TRBD1 assignment by TCRdb is unverifiable without DNA. The sequenced material came from naive CXCR3+ CD8+ T cells from blood. Subset described: CD45RO-CCR7+CD27+CD95- naive CD8+ T cells expressing CXCR3 (TNR3+). The source is a human donor in good health. Some clones in this sample may be carry-over from other donors' samples. The CDR3 loop reads CSVVRDRNTGELFF.